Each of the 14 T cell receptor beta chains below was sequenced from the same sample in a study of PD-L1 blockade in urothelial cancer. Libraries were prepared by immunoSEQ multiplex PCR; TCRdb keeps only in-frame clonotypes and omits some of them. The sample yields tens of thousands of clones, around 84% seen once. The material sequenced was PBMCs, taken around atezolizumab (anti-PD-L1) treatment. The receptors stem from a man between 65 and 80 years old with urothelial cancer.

In DNA, the CDR3 is TGTGCCAGCAGCTTAGACATCGGGGAGCTGTTTTTT. This gives the protein CASSLDIGELFF. This chain joins TRBV7-6 and TRBJ2-2; no definite D call. The length of the CDR3 is 12 residues. CDR1 is SGHVS, CDR2 FNYEAQ, per germline. The V end lost 1 base, the J end lost 7 bases, and 4 bases lay between the germline ends.

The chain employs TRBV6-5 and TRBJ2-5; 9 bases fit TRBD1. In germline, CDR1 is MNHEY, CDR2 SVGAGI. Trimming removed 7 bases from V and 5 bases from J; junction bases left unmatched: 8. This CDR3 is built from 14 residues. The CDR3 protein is CASIPGQGLETQYF. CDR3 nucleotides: TGTGCCAGCATCCCGGGACAGGGCCTTGAGACCCAGTACTTC.

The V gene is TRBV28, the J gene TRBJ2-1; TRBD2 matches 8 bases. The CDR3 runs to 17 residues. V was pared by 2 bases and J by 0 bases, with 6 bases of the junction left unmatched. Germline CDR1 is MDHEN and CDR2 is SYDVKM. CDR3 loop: CASSLASGPTSYNEQFF. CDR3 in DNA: TGTGCCAGCAGTTTAGCTAGCGGGCCTACCTCCTACAATGAGCAGTTCTTC.

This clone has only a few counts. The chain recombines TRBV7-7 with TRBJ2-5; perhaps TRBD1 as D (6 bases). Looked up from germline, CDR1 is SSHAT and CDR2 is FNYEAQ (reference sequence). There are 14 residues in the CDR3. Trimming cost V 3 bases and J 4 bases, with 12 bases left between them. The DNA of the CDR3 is TGTGCCAGCAGCTTTGGACAGCGCTCAGAGACCCAGTACTTC. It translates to CASSFGQRSETQYF.

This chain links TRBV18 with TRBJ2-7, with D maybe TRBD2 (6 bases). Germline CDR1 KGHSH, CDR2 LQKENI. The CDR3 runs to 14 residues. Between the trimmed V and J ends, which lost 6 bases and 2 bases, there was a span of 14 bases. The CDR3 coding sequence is TGTGCCAGCTCCCCCTCCGGGGGTCCCTACGAGCAGTACTTC. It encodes CASSPSGGPYEQYF.

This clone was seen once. The CDR3 reads CASSGGLAGSYEQYF. The CDR3 bases are TGTGCCAGCAGCGGCGGACTAGCGGGATCCTACGAGCAGTACTTC. V gene TRBV28 combines with J gene TRBJ2-7; 12 positions agree with TRBD2. The germline gives CDR1 MDHEN, CDR2 SYDVKM. This CDR3 contains 15 residues. The junction had 4 bases not matched to a gene; V was cut back by 6 bases and J by 1 base.

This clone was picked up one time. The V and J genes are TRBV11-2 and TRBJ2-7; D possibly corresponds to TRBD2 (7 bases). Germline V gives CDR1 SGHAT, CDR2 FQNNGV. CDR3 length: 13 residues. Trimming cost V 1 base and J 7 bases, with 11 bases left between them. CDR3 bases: TGTGCCAGCAGCTTAGGGGGGGGCGAGGAGCAGTACTTC. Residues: CASSLGGGEEQYF. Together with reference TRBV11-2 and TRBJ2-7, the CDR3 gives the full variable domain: EAGVAQSPRYKIIEKRQSVAFWCNPISGHATLYWYQQILGQGPKLLIQFQNNGVVDDSQLPKDRFSAERLKGVDSTLKIQPAKLEDSAVYLCASSLGGGEEQYFGPGTRLTVT.

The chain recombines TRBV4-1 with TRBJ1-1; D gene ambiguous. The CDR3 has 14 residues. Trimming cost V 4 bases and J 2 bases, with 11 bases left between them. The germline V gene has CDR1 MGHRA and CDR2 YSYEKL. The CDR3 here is CASSLSRGNTEAFF. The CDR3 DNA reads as TGCGCCAGCAGCCTGAGCCGGGGTAACACTGAAGCTTTCTTT.

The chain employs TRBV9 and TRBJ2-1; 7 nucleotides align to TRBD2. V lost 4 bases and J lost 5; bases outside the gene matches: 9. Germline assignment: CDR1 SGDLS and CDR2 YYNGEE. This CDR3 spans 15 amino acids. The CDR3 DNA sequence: TGTGCCAGCAGCCCTCGTGGAGGGAGGGACAATGAGCAGTTCTTC. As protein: CASSPRGGRDNEQFF.

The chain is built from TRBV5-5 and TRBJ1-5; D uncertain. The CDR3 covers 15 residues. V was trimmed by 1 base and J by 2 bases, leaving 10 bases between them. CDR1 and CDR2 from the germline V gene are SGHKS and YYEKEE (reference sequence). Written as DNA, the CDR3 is TGTGCCAGCAGCTTGTACCTGAGGGGCAATCAGCCCCAGCATTTT. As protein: CASSLYLRGNQPQHF.

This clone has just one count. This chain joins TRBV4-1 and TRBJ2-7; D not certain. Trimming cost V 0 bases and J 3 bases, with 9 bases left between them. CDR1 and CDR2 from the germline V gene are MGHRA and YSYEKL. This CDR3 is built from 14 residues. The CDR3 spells CASSQDDQRYEQYF. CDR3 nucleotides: TGCGCCAGCAGCCAAGACGACCAGCGCTACGAGCAGTACTTC.

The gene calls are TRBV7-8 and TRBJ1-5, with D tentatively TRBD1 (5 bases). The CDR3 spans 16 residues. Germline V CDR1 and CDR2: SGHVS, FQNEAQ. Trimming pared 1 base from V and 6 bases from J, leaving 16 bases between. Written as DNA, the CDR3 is TGTGCCAGCAGCTTAGGCTCGGGGGAGGTAATTCAGCCCCAGCATTTT. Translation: CASSLGSGEVIQPQHF.

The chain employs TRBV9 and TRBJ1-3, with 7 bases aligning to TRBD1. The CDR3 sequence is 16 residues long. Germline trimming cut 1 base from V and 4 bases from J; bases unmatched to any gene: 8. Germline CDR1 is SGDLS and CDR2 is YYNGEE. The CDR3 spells CASSVWSRGNGNTIYF. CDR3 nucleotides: TGTGCCAGCAGCGTATGGTCCAGGGGGAACGGAAACACCATATATTTT.

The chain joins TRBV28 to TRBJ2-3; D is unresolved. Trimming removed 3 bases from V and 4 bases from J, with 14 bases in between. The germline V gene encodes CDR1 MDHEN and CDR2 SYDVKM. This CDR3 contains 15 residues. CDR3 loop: CASSFVGARADTQYF. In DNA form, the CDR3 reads TGTGCCAGCAGTTTTGTCGGAGCCCGTGCAGATACGCAGTATTTT.